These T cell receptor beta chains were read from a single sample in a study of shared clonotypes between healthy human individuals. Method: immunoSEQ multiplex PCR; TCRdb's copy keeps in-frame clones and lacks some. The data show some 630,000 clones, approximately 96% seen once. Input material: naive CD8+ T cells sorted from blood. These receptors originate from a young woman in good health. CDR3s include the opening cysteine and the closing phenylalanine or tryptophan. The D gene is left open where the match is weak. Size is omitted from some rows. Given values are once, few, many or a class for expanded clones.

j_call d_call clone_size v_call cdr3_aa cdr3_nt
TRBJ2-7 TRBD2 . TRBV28 CASSLFRPGLAGEGIYEQYF TGTGCCAGCAGTTTGTTCAGGCCGGGACTAGCGGGAGAGGGAATCTACGAGCAGTACTTC
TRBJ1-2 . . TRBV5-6 CASSFGGSSAGYTF TGTGCCAGCAGCTTCGGGGGTTCGTCGGCTGGCTACACCTTC
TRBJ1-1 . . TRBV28 CASSLSGANTEAFF TGTGCCAGCAGTTTATCCGGGGCGAACACTGAAGCTTTCTTT
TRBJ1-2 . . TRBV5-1 CASMGPRSGYTF TGCGCCAGCATGGGTCCCCGGTCCGGCTACACCTTC
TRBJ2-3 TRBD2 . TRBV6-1 CASSSRSGTRDTQYF TGTGCCAGCAGTTCACGGAGCGGGACGAGGGATACGCAGTATTTT
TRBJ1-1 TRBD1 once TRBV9 CASSVGDSGIMNTEAFF TGTGCCAGCAGCGTAGGGGACAGCGGAATTATGAACACTGAAGCTTTCTTT
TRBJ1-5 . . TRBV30 CAWPRKWSNQPQHF TGTGCCTGGCCCAGAAAATGGAGCAATCAGCCCCAGCATTTT
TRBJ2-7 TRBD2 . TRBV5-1 CASSLGQREASSYEQYF TGCGCCAGCAGCTTAGGTCAGCGGGAGGCGAGCTCCTACGAGCAGTACTTC
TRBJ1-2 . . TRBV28 CAVPAADLNYGYTF TGTGCCGTTCCGGCAGCAGACCTAAACTATGGCTACACCTTC
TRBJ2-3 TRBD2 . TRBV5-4 CASSISSGRGVGTDTQYF TGTGCCAGCAGCATATCTAGCGGGAGGGGGGTAGGCACAGATACGCAGTATTTT
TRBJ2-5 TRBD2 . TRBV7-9 CASSPLLAGEETQYF TGTGCCAGCAGCCCCCTTCTTGCGGGAGAAGAGACCCAGTACTTC
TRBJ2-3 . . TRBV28 CASSFNPPGTDTQYF TGTGCCAGCAGTTTCAACCCCCCAGGCACAGATACGCAGTATTTT
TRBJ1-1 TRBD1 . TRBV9 CASSGQGSHTEAFF TGTGCCAGCAGCGGACAGGGTAGCCACACTGAAGCTTTCTTT
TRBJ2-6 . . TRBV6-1 CASSDRGTGANVLTF TGTGCCAGCAGTGATCGGGGGACTGGGGCCAACGTCCTGACTTTC
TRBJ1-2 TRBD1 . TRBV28 CASSPQSMRDRYYGYTF TGTGCCAGCAGTCCCCAGAGTATGCGGGACAGATACTATGGCTACACCTTC
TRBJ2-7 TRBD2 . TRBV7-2 CASSLLAGGHYEQYF TGTGCCAGCAGCTTATTAGCGGGAGGTCACTACGAGCAGTACTTC
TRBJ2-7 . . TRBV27 CASSSGDSYEQYF TGTGCCAGCAGTTCAGGGGACTCCTACGAGCAGTACTTC
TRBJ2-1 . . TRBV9 CASSVEISRDNEQFF TGTGCCAGCAGCGTAGAAATTTCCCGGGACAATGAGCAGTTCTTC
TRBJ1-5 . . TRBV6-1 CASDRVYSNQPQHF TGTGCCAGCGATAGGGTATATAGCAATCAGCCCCAGCATTTT
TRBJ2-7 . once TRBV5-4 CASSSLAGEQYF TGTGCCAGCAGCTCTTTAGCCGGCGAGCAGTACTTC
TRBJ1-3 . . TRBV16 CASSQWSSGNTIYF TGTGCCAGCAGCCAATGGAGCTCTGGAAACACCATATATTTT
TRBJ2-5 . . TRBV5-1 CASSRVGVGETQYF TGCGCCAGCAGCCGGGTTGGGGTTGGGGAGACCCAGTACTTC
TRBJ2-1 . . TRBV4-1 CASSQTGYYNEQFF TGCGCCAGCAGCCAGACAGGATACTACAATGAGCAGTTCTTC
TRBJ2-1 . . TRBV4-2 CASSQVGSGNEQFF TGTGCCAGCAGCCAAGTCGGTAGCGGCAATGAGCAGTTCTTC
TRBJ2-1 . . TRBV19 CASSWGEIAYNEQFF TGTGCCAGTAGTTGGGGGGAAATCGCCTACAATGAGCAGTTCTTC
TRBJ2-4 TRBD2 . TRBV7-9 CASSFSGRAKNIQYF TGTGCCAGCAGCTTTAGCGGGAGAGCCAAAAACATTCAGTACTTC
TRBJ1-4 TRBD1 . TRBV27 CASSLGTGYEKLFF TGTGCCAGCAGTTTGGGGACAGGGTATGAAAAACTGTTTTTT
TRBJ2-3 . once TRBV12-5 CASGWGRKDTQYF TGTGCTAGTGGTTGGGGGAGGAAAGATACGCAGTATTTT
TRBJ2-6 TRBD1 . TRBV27 CASSKVSQGAYGANVLTF TGTGCCAGCAGCAAAGTCTCCCAGGGGGCGTATGGGGCCAACGTCCTGACTTTC
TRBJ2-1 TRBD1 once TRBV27 CASSGGDRAYNEQFF TGTGCCAGCAGTGGAGGGGACAGGGCCTACAATGAGCAGTTCTTC
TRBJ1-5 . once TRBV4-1 CASSQGPLTGSPQHF TGCGCCAGCAGCCAAGGACCGCTTACGGGATCGCCCCAGCATTTT
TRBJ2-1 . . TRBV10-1 CASSDPSGNPGNEQFF TGCGCCAGCAGTGACCCCTCGGGGAACCCTGGCAATGAGCAGTTCTTC
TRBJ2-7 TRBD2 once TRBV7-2 CASSYGGENEQYF TGTGCCAGCAGCTACGGGGGGGAAAACGAGCAGTACTTC
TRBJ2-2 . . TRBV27 CASSLSPFREDTGELFF TGTGCCAGCAGTTTATCTCCTTTCCGGGAAGACACCGGGGAGCTGTTTTTT
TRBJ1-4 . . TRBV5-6 CASSFATNEKLFF TGTGCCAGCAGCTTTGCAACTAATGAAAAACTGTTTTTT
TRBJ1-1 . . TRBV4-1 CASMPGGLGTEAFF TGCGCCAGTATGCCGGGGGGTCTCGGCACTGAAGCTTTCTTT
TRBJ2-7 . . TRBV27 CASSLGFGYEQYF TGTGCCAGCAGTTTGGGGTTCGGGTACGAGCAGTACTTC
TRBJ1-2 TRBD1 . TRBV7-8 CASSLHDREGYGYTF TGTGCCAGCAGCTTACACGACAGGGAGGGCTATGGCTACACCTTC
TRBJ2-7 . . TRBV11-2 CASSLWGRGGSYEQYF TGTGCCAGCAGCTTATGGGGCAGGGGGGGCTCCTACGAGCAGTACTTC
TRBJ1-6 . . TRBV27 CASRSVGAETPLHF TGTGCCAGCAGGTCAGTAGGCGCGGAGACACCCCTCCACTTT
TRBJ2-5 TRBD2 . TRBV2 CASSESSGAQETQYF TGTGCCAGCAGTGAATCTAGCGGGGCACAAGAGACCCAGTACTTC